This T cell receptor beta chain is drawn from a study of OX40 agonist ivuxolimab in advanced cancers. Study-level points and caveats: The study found that CD8+ T cells averaged more expanded clones than CD4+.

Generated by immunoSEQ multiplex PCR, the TCRdb table keeps only in-frame clones and is missing some. The sample comprises some 97,000 clones, about nine tenths of which are singletons, and less than 0.2% rests with the top ten. A word on this clone: The target antigen is unknown.

This TCR derives from an adult with an advanced solid tumor such as melanoma, head and neck, liver or kidney cancer. The sample in question was CD4+ or CD8+ T cells sorted from blood, obtained in a trial of the OX40 agonist ivuxolimab.

The CDR3 spells CATSTRPGTYSNQPQHF. In DNA form, the CDR3 reads TGTGCCACCAGCACTAGACCGGGAACCTATAGCAATCAGCCCCAGCATTTT. The chain has TRBV15 and TRBJ1-5; D gene ambiguous. V lost 4 bases and J lost 0, with 16 bases in between. CDR1 and CDR2 (germline): LNHNV, YYDKDF (reference sequence). The CDR3 has 17 amino acids.